These 20 T cell receptor beta chains originate from one sample sequenced in a study of cytomegalovirus exposure and HLA in healthy donors. Primers: 60 Vbeta forward and 13 Jbeta reverse. Method: immunoSEQ multiplex PCR; TCRdb's copy keeps in-frame clones and lacks some. This table has 140,000 to 150,000 clones, 61% appearing once. The specimen sequenced was PBMCs. These TCRs come from a male donor in good health and CMV-seronegative.

In this sample, this clone turned up a few times. The rearrangement joins TRBV5-1 to TRBJ2-3; TRBD1 is a possible D gene (6 bases). Germline V gene data show CDR1 as SGHRS and CDR2 as YFSETQ. The CDR3 length is 15 residues. V lost 6 bases and J lost 6, with 20 bases in between. CDR3 sequence: CASTAQSGTWDTQYF. In DNA, the CDR3 is TGCGCCAGCACCGCGCAGTCCGGGACATGGGATACGCAGTATTTT.

The rearrangement uses TRBV6-5 and TRBJ1-3; no firm D call. The CDR3 spans 15 residues. The V end lost 4 bases, the J end lost 0 bases, and 10 bases lay between the germline ends. CDR1 and CDR2 from the germline V gene are MNHEY and SVGAGI. In DNA, the CDR3 is TGTGCCAGCAGTTCCCAGAGGAGCTCTGGAAACACCATATATTTT. It encodes CASSSQRSSGNTIYF.

V is TRBV6-6 and J is TRBJ1-1; D is possibly TRBD1 (5 bases). The CDR3 loop spans 13 amino acids. V dropped 2 bases and J dropped 5 bases, with 9 bases sitting between them. CDR1 and CDR2 (germline): MNHNY, SVGAGI (reference sequence). The CDR3, as DNA: TGTGCCAGCAGTTACCCGGGGGGAACTGAAGCTTTCTTT. It translates to CASSYPGGTEAFF.

This clone was seen a single time. CDR3 region: CASSLDGSSYEQYF. DNA for the CDR3: TGTGCCAGCAGCTTGGACGGTTCCTCCTACGAGCAGTACTTC. J is TRBJ2-7 and V is TRBV5-6, with D hard to call. V was cut by 0 bases and J by 0 bases, with 7 bases left in between. The V gene's germline CDR1 is SGHDT and CDR2 YYEEEE. CDR3 length equals 14 residues.

This chain connects TRBV28 to TRBJ1-4; D is ambiguous. V shed 5 bases and J shed 2 bases, with 12 bases lying between them. Germline loops: CDR1 MDHEN, CDR2 SYDVKM. The CDR3 covers 15 residues. CDR3 nucleotides: TGTGCCAGCAGTCTCTATAGAACCACTAATGAAAAACTGTTTTTT. Translation gives CASSLYRTTNEKLFF.

Concerning this clone: At the DNA level, this CDR3 is encoded by other sequences in the same sample as well. The genes are TRBV5-1 and TRBJ2-1, with D perhaps matching TRBD1 (5 bases). This CDR3 comprises 15 residues. V lost 2 bases and J lost 2, with 11 bases in between. Per the germline V gene, CDR1 is SGHRS and CDR2 is YFSETQ. CDR3: CASSFGQGPYNEQFF. The CDR3 DNA reads TGCGCCAGCAGCTTCGGGCAGGGCCCCTACAATGAGCAGTTCTTC.

The rearrangement uses TRBV11-2 and TRBJ1-1, with D possibly TRBD1 on 5 matching bases. Per germline, CDR1 SGHAT and CDR2 FQNNGV. V was pared by 1 base and J by 6 bases, with 15 bases between. This CDR3 is built from 15 residues. CDR3 sequence: CASSLVGGRLAEAFF. The CDR3 DNA reads as TGTGCCAGCAGCTTAGTGGGGGGTCGGCTCGCTGAAGCTTTCTTT.

This clone was seen a few times. This chain uses TRBV7-9 with TRBJ2-2, with TRBD1 as a possible D gene (6 bases). Looked up from germline, CDR1 is SEHNR and CDR2 is FQNEAQ (reference sequence). V gave up 0 bases and J gave up 4 bases, with 9 bases separating them. CDR3 length equals 15 residues. CDR3 nucleotides: TGTGCCAGCAGCTTAGCGTGGGACACCACCGGGGAGCTGTTTTTT. This translates into CASSLAWDTTGELFF.

The chain links TRBV27 to TRBJ1-5, with 9 bases aligning to TRBD1. Germline V gene sequence: CDR1 MNHEY, CDR2 SMNVEV (reference sequence). V was pared by 7 bases and J by 1 base, with 5 bases of the junction left unmatched. The CDR3 covers 15 residues. The CDR3 DNA reads TGTGCCAGCAAGCCGGGGACAGGGAGCAATCAGCCCCAGCATTTT. Protein sequence: CASKPGTGSNQPQHF.

The chain uses TRBV5-1 and TRBJ2-5, with D possibly being TRBD1 (5 bases). Gene TRBJ2-7 matches the end of the DNA better, so the J call may be wrong. Germline lookup yields CDR1 SGHRS and CDR2 YFSETQ. The CDR3 spans 15 residues. The chain's CDR3 is CAPTPRQFRSYEQYF. In DNA form, the CDR3 reads TGCGCCCCCACCCCCCGACAGTTTCGATCCTACGAGCAGTACTTC.

In DNA form, the CDR3 reads TGTGCCAGCAGCTTCCGGGTTGCCAACACTGAAGCTTTCTTT. The encoded protein is CASSFRVANTEAFF. This chain uses TRBV9 with TRBJ1-1, with unresolved D. The CDR3 contains 14 residues. Germline V gene sequence: CDR1 SGDLS, CDR2 YYNGEE. The germline V and J ends were trimmed by 4 bases and 2 bases, with 12 bases remaining between them.

This clone was detected a few times. The chain uses TRBV2 and TRBJ1-5, with D possibly matching TRBD1 (5 bases). V was clipped by 0 bases and J by 7 bases, with 10 bases between them. This CDR3 spans 14 amino acids. The germline gives CDR1 SNHLY, CDR2 FYNNEI. DNA for the CDR3: TGTGCCAGCAGTGAAGCAGGGGCAGGACAGCCCCAGCATTTT. It specifies CASSEAGAGQPQHF. The complete variable domain, with remaining parts taken from reference TRBV2 and TRBJ1-5, reads EPEVTQTPSHQVTQMGQEVILRCVPISNHLYFYWYRQILGQKVEFLVSFYNNEISEKSEIFDDQFSVERPDGSNFTLKIRSTKLEDSAMYFCASSEAGAGQPQHFGDGTRLSIL.

This clone occurred a few times. The CDR3 loop is CASSLGGKPLETQYF. The DNA for the CDR3 is TGTGCCAGCAGCTTAGGGGGGAAACCCTTAGAGACCCAGTACTTC. This chain uses TRBV7-3 with TRBJ2-5; D possibly corresponds to TRBD2 (6 bases). There are 15 residues in the CDR3. The germline gives CDR1 SGHTA, CDR2 FQGTGA. The V and J ends lost 2 bases and 4 bases respectively, with 14 bases between them.

A few counts support this clone. V is TRBV4-1 and J is TRBJ2-1; 9 positions agree with TRBD2. CDR1 and CDR2 (germline): MGHRA, YSYEKL. CDR3 size: 17 residues. Trimming cost V 0 bases and J 7 bases; bases outside gene matches: 10. The CDR3 loop reads CASSQDWAAGGRNEQFF. The CDR3 nucleotides read TGCGCCAGCAGCCAAGATTGGGCGGCGGGGGGGCGAAATGAGCAGTTCTTC.

This clone showed up just once. The CDR3 reads CASSPRPRMVNTEAFF. In DNA form, the CDR3 reads TGTGCCAGCAGTCCACGACCGAGGATGGTGAACACTGAAGCTTTCTTT. The gene calls are TRBV27 and TRBJ1-1; D is unclear. V lost 5 bases, J lost 0 bases, and 16 bases lay in between. CDR1 is MNHEY, CDR2 SMNVEV, per germline (reference sequence). The CDR3 totals 16 residues.

The chain has TRBV29-1 and TRBJ1-2; no firm D call. The CDR3 sequence is 9 residues long. Germline assignment: CDR1 SQVTM and CDR2 ANQGSEA. Trimming shortened V by 7 bases and J by 8 bases, and 8 bases separated the two germline ends. The CDR3 sequence is CSATEGYTF. The CDR3 DNA is TGCAGCGCCACTGAGGGCTACACCTTC.

A few counts support this clone. This chain links TRBV5-1 with TRBJ2-2; 8 nucleotides agree with TRBD1. The CDR3 loop spans 16 amino acids. The V and J ends lost 0 bases and 2 bases, in that order; junction bases with no gene match: 3. Germline V lookup: CDR1 SGHRS, CDR2 YFSETQ. CDR3 protein: CASSLAGTGNTGELFF. The DNA for the CDR3 is TGCGCCAGCAGCTTGGCCGGGACAGGCAACACCGGGGAGCTGTTTTTT.

The V gene is TRBV7-3, the J gene TRBJ2-5, with 7 bases lining up with TRBD1. Germline assignment: CDR1 SGHTA and CDR2 FQGTGA. CDR3 length: 14 amino acids. Losses at the gene ends were 5 bases for V and 3 bases for J; bases not matched to a gene: 6. In DNA form, the CDR3 reads TGTGCCAGCAGCCAAACCGACAGGGAAGAGACCCAGTACTTC. Translating gives CASSQTDREETQYF. The complete variable domain, with remaining parts taken from reference TRBV7-3 and TRBJ2-5, reads GAGVSQTPSNKVTEKGKYVELRCDPISGHTALYWYRQSLGQGPEFLIYFQGTGAADDSGLPNDRFFAVRPEGSVSTLKIQRTERGDSAVYLCASSQTDREETQYFGPGTRLLVL.

The rearrangement links TRBV2 to TRBJ1-6; D might be TRBD1 (5 bases). Trimming removed 6 bases from V and 3 bases from J, with 9 bases in between. The CDR3 is 14 residues long. Germline CDR1 is SNHLY and CDR2 is FYNNEI. The CDR3: CASRGGGYNSPLHF. The DNA of the CDR3 is TGTGCCAGCAGGGGCGGGGGCTATAATTCACCCCTCCACTTT.

The chain links TRBV30 to TRBJ2-3; TRBD1 might be the D (5 bases). CDR3 size: 14 residues. The V and J ends lost 2 bases and 1 base respectively, with 10 bases between them. Germline V gives CDR1 GTSNPN, CDR2 SVGIG (reference sequence). The CDR3 reads CAWSLGVGTDTQYF. The CDR3 region has the DNA TGTGCCTGGAGTCTAGGGGTGGGCACAGATACGCAGTATTTT. The whole variable domain, filled in from reference TRBV30 and TRBJ2-3, reads SQTIHQWPATLVQPVGSPLSLECTVEGTSNPNLYWYRQAAGRGLQLLFYSVGIGQISSEVPQNLSASRPQDRQFILSSKKLLLSDSGFYLCAWSLGVGTDTQYFGPGTRLTVL.